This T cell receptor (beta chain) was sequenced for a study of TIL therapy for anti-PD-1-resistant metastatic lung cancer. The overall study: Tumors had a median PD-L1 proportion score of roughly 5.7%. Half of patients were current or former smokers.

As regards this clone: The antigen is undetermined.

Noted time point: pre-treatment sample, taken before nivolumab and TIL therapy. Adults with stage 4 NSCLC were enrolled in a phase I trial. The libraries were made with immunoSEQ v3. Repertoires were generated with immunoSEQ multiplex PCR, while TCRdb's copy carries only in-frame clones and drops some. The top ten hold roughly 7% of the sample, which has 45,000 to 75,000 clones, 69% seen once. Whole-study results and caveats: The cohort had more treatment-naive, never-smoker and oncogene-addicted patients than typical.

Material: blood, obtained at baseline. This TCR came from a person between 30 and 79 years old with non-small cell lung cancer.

CDR3: CASRTGVWSNEKLFF. The CDR3 DNA follows: TGTGCCAGCCGCACGGGGGTCTGGAGTAATGAAAAACTGTTTTTT. The chain has TRBV28 and TRBJ1-4, with D possibly matching TRBD1 (5 bases). The CDR3 spans 15 residues. The ends were cut back, 8 bases at V and 4 bases at J, with 17 bases in the middle. From germline, CDR1 is MDHEN and CDR2 SYDVKM.